These 21 T cell receptor beta chains share one sample of origin, sequenced in a study of T cell changes during pregnancy in multiple sclerosis. Sequencing was performed with immunoSEQ multiplex PCR; in TCRdb, only in-frame clones are kept and a portion is missing. The sample records 15,000 to 20,000 clones, approximately 90% being singletons. Sequenced material: CD4+ T cells from peripheral blood mononuclear cells, taken in the first trimester of pregnancy. These receptors came from a female donor in good health, enrolled as a control in a pregnancy study.

The chain has TRBV25-1 and TRBJ1-6, with D hard to call. In germline, CDR1 is MGHDK, CDR2 SYGVNS. CDR3 length: 15 amino acids. Trimming stripped 0 bases from V and 7 bases from J, with 10 bases between. In nucleotides, the CDR3 is TGTGCCAGCAGTGAATACCAGACAAGCAATTCACCCCTCCACTTT. This encodes CASSEYQTSNSPLHF.

The chain couples TRBV5-1 to TRBJ1-6; D gene uncertain. The V and J ends lost 4 bases and 6 bases respectively, with 29 bases between them. This CDR3 is built from 20 residues. From germline, CDR1 is SGHRS and CDR2 YFSETQ. CDR3 nucleotide sequence: TGCGCCAGCAGCATCTATTCGACCCAAGGTCGAAGGACTTTTAATTCACCCCTCCACTTT. Its translation is CASSIYSTQGRRTFNSPLHF.

This sequence joins TRBV7-2 and TRBJ2-7, with TRBD2 identical over 10 bases. The V segment lost 6 bases and the J segment 2 bases; nucleotides outside the gene matches: 4. CDR3 length equals 14 residues. Germline CDR1 SGHTA, CDR2 FQGNSA. CDR3 protein: CASSQLAGPYEQYF. The CDR3 coding sequence is TGTGCCAGCAGTCAACTAGCGGGGCCCTACGAGCAGTACTTC.

The rearrangement links TRBV30 to TRBJ1-6; D unclear. CDR1 and CDR2 (germline): GTSNPN, SVGIG (reference sequence). The CDR3 runs to 13 residues. The ends were cut back, 3 bases at V and 5 bases at J, with 8 bases in the middle. The CDR3 loop reads CAWRSRNNSPLHF. The CDR3 region has the DNA TGTGCCTGGAGGAGCAGGAATAATTCACCCCTCCACTTT.

The rearrangement joins TRBV5-1 to TRBJ2-7; D is possibly TRBD2 (6 bases). In germline, CDR1 is SGHRS, CDR2 YFSETQ. Trimming left V 4 bases short and J 6 bases short, with 20 bases between. The CDR3 is 15 residues long. CDR3 nucleotides: TGCGCCAGCAGCCAAGGACTACCCGGGCCGGGCGAGCAGTACTTC. Its protein is CASSQGLPGPGEQYF.

This clone was recorded only once. The rearrangement links TRBV28 to TRBJ1-1; weak D call: TRBD1 (6 bases). Germline CDR1 is MDHEN and CDR2 is SYDVKM. There are 15 residues in the CDR3. The V gene lost 5 bases and the J gene lost 0 bases, with 13 bases spanning the gap. CDR3 protein: CASSPPTGLNTEAFF. In DNA, the CDR3 is TGTGCCAGCAGTCCCCCCACAGGGCTGAACACTGAAGCTTTCTTT.

The chain's CDR3 is CSVLDRGQETQYF. As DNA, the CDR3 is TGCAGCGTCCTGGACAGGGGGCAAGAGACCCAGTACTTC. This chain connects TRBV29-1 to TRBJ2-5; 10 nucleotides align to TRBD1. The CDR3 runs 13 residues. After removal of 6 bases from V and 2 bases from J, the junction contained 3 bases not matched to a gene. Germline values: CDR1 SQVTM, CDR2 ANQGSEA.

The V and J genes are TRBV5-1 and TRBJ2-5; TRBD1 aligns across 7 bases. With 4 bases clipped from V and 5 bases from J, the junction kept 2 bases outside the gene matches. The length of the CDR3 is 12 residues. Per germline, CDR1 SGHRS and CDR2 YFSETQ. CDR3 coding DNA: TGCGCCAGCAGCCAACAGGGGGAGACCCAGTACTTC. This encodes CASSQQGETQYF. Full variable domain (outside the CDR3, taken from reference TRBV5-1 and TRBJ2-5): KAGVTQTPRYLIKTRGQQVTLSCSPISGHRSVSWYQQTPGQGLQFLFEYFSETQRNKGNFPGRFSGRQFSNSRSEMNVSTLELGDSALYLCASSQQGETQYFGPGTRLLVL.

The chain links TRBV7-9 to TRBJ2-3; 8 nucleotides match TRBD1. Germline values: CDR1 SEHNR, CDR2 FQNEAQ (reference sequence). CDR3 size: 13 residues. Trimming cost V 5 bases and J 6 bases; bases outside gene matches: 4. This chain's CDR3 is CASSPRGPDTQYF. Here the CDR3 DNA reads TGTGCCAGCAGCCCCAGGGGGCCTGATACGCAGTATTTT.

The chain is built from TRBV27 and TRBJ2-7, with D possibly TRBD2 on 5 matching bases. The CDR3 runs to 13 residues. The V and J ends lost 6 bases and 3 bases respectively, with 12 bases between them. The germline V gene has CDR1 MNHEY and CDR2 SMNVEV (reference sequence). CDR3 residues: CASSRTGIYEQYF. CDR3 nucleotide sequence: TGTGCCAGCAGCCGGACGGGGATCTACGAGCAGTACTTC.

This chain links TRBV25-1 with TRBJ1-2; 9 nucleotides agree with TRBD1. The V gene's germline CDR1 is MGHDK and CDR2 SYGVNS. This CDR3 region has 15 residues. V was pared by 6 bases and J by 4 bases, with 9 bases of the junction left unmatched. The CDR3 sequence is CASSGTGQGFYGYTF. The CDR3 DNA sequence: TGTGCCAGCAGCGGGACAGGGCAAGGGTTCTATGGCTACACCTTC.

The chain has TRBV27 and TRBJ1-2; 8 bases are shared with TRBD1. This CDR3 comprises 14 residues. V shed 6 bases, J shed 4 bases, and the junction held 7 bases outside the gene matches. Germline CDR1 MNHEY, CDR2 SMNVEV (reference sequence). CDR3 sequence reads: CASSPRGRIYGYTF. The CDR3 DNA sequence: TGTGCCAGCAGCCCCAGGGGGCGCATCTATGGCTACACCTTC.

The CDR3 DNA is TGTGCCATCAGTGAAGGGACTAATTCCTACGAGCAGTACTTC. It yields the protein CAISEGTNSYEQYF. The V call is TRBV10-3, the J call TRBJ2-7, with 7 bases that match TRBD2. This CDR3 has 14 residues. V lost 3 bases, J lost 1 base, and 3 bases stayed unmatched. The V gene's germline CDR1 is ENHRY and CDR2 SYGVKD.

The chain is built from TRBV12-5 and TRBJ2-2, with 8 nucleotides matching TRBD2. Germline values: CDR1 LGHNT, CDR2 FRNRAP. This CDR3 spans 18 amino acids. V lost 0 bases and J lost 8; bases outside the gene matches: 14. CDR3 in DNA: TGTGCTAGTGGTTTGGTACTGGGTAGCGGGGCCCTGGGAGGGGAGCTGTTTTTT. It encodes CASGLVLGSGALGGELFF.

The chain recombines TRBV2 with TRBJ1-4, with 9 nucleotides matching TRBD1. J gave up 7 bases and V 5 bases, and 5 bases lay outside the gene matches. The CDR3 runs 14 residues. CDR1 is SNHLY and CDR2 is FYNNEI in the germline V gene. The CDR3 is CASSSDRGTEKLFF. For the CDR3, the DNA is TGTGCCAGCAGTTCGGACAGGGGCACTGAAAAACTGTTTTTT.

The chain has TRBV15 and TRBJ2-7; 7 nucleotides line up with TRBD2. This CDR3 spans 14 amino acids. The junction had 5 bases not matched to a gene; V was cut back by 0 bases and J by 6 bases. CDR1 LNHNV and CDR2 YYDKDF come from the germline V gene (reference sequence). CDR3: CATSREAGGGEQYF. Here the CDR3 DNA reads TGTGCCACCAGCAGAGAAGCGGGCGGGGGCGAGCAGTACTTC.

In this sample, this clone turned up once. V is TRBV30 and J is TRBJ1-1, with unresolved D. Germline-derived CDR1 and CDR2 are GTSNPN and SVGIG (reference sequence). The germline V and J ends were trimmed by 2 bases and 6 bases, with 16 bases remaining between them. The CDR3 loop spans 14 amino acids. Written as DNA, the CDR3 is TGTGCCTGGAGTATGTCCCCTATGGTTCCTGAAGCTTTCTTT. Translating gives CAWSMSPMVPEAFF.

The rearrangement joins TRBV9 to TRBJ2-3; the match to TRBD1 covers 9 bases. Looked up from germline, CDR1 is SGDLS and CDR2 is YYNGEE. Unmatched junction bases numbered 11, after V lost 0 bases and J lost 3 bases. The CDR3 consists of 18 residues. The chain's CDR3 is CASSVGGGLDRGTDTQYF. For the CDR3, the DNA is TGTGCCAGCAGCGTAGGGGGAGGGCTGGACAGGGGAACAGATACGCAGTATTTT.

V is TRBV27 and J is TRBJ1-2; 7 bases map to TRBD1. This CDR3 spans 17 amino acids. J gave up 4 bases and V 0 bases, and 11 bases lay outside the gene matches. Germline lookup yields CDR1 MNHEY and CDR2 SMNVEV (reference sequence). CDR3: CASSLSGRGITSYGYTF. CDR3 nucleotides: TGTGCCAGCAGTTTATCGGGCAGGGGGATAACGTCCTATGGCTACACCTTC.

CDR3 residues: CASSLEQGYGYTF. In DNA, the CDR3 is TGTGCCAGCAGCTTAGAGCAGGGCTATGGCTACACCTTC. The chain couples TRBV7-9 to TRBJ1-2; D possibly corresponds to TRBD1 (5 bases). Germline V gives CDR1 SEHNR, CDR2 FQNEAQ (reference sequence). V gave up 1 base and J gave up 4 bases, with 7 bases separating them. The CDR3 consists of 13 residues.

V is TRBV7-2 and J is TRBJ2-1, with TRBD2 matching over 9 bases. The CDR3 sequence is 16 residues long. The ends lost 2 bases at V and 5 bases at J; junction bases unmatched: 7. Looked up from germline, CDR1 is SGHTA and CDR2 is FQGNSA. The CDR3 region is CASSLRLAGLNNEQFF. CDR3 sequence (DNA): TGTGCCAGCAGCTTAAGGCTAGCGGGATTGAACAATGAGCAGTTCTTC.